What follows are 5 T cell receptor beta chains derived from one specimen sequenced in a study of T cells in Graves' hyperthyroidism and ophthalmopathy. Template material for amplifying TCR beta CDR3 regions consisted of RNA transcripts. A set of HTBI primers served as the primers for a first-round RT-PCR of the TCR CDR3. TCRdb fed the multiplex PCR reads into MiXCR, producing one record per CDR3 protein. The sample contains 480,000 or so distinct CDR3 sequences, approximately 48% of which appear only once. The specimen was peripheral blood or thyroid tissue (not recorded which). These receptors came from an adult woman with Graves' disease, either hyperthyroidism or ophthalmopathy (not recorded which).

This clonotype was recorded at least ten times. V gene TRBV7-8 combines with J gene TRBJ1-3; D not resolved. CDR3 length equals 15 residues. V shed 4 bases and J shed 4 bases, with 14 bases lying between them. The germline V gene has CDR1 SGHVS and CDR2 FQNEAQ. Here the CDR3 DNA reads TGTGCCAGCAGCTCCTCACCAAGGGCCGGAAACACCATATATTTT. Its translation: CASSSSPRAGNTIYF.

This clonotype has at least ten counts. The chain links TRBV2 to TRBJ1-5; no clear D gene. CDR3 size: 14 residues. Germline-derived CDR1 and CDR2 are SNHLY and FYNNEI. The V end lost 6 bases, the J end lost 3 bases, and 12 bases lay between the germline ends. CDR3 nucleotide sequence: TGTGCCAGCAGCCTGGACGGAAACAATCAGCCCCAGCATTTT. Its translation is CASSLDGNNQPQHF.

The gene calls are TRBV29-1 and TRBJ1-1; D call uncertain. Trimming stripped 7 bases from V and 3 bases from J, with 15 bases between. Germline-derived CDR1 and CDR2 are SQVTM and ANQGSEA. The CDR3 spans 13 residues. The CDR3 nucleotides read TGCAGCGCCGTGGTCGGGGTGTACACTGAAGCTTTCTTT. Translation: CSAVVGVYTEAFF. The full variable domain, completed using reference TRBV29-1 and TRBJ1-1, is SAVISQKPSRDICQRGTSLTIQCQVDSQVTMMFWYRQQPGQSLTLIATANQGSEATYESGFVIDKFPISRPNLTFSTLTVSNMSPEDSSIYLCSAVVGVYTEAFFGQGTRLTVV.

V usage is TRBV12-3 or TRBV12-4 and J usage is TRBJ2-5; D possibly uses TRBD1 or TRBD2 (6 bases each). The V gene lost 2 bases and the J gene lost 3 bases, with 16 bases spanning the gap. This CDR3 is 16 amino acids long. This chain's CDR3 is CASSLTMSGGEETQYF. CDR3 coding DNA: TGTGCCAGCAGTTTAACGATGTCCGGGGGCGAAGAGACCCAGTACTTC.

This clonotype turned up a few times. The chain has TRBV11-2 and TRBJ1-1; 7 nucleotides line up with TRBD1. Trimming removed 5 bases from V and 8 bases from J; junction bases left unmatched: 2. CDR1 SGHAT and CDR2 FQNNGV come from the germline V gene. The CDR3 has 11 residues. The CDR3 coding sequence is TGTGCCAGCAGCGGACAGGTAGAAGCTTTCTTT. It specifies CASSGQVEAFF.